The 11 T cell receptor beta chains presented below share a single source sample, sequenced in a study of cytomegalovirus exposure and HLA in healthy donors. Amplification used 60 Vbeta primers and 13 Jbeta primers. TCRdb's table, derived via immunoSEQ multiplex PCR, lists solely in-frame clones and lacks some. Of 60,000 to 90,000 clones in the sample, roughly 64% are singletons; the top ten hold less than 8.5%. Sequences were obtained from PBMCs. All receptors derive from a man aged 35 to 55 in good health and CMV-seropositive.

The chain recombines TRBV7-6 with TRBJ2-1; 11 nucleotides agree with TRBD1. The V segment lost 5 bases and the J segment 5 bases; nucleotides outside the gene matches: 2. The CDR3 length is 14 residues. Germline-derived CDR1 and CDR2 are SGHVS and FNYEAQ. DNA of the CDR3: TGTGCCAGCAGCCGGGACAGGGGGGACAATGAGCAGTTCTTC. Encoded protein: CASSRDRGDNEQFF.

This clone showed up just a few times. The chain combines TRBV6-6 with TRBJ1-1; unclear D gene. Germline lookup yields CDR1 MNHNY and CDR2 SVGAGI (reference sequence). The V end lost 2 bases, the J end lost 0 bases, and 7 bases lay between the germline ends. The CDR3 loop spans 14 amino acids. CDR3 DNA: TGTGCCAGCAGTTACGCTGGGCTGAACACTGAAGCTTTCTTT. Translating gives CASSYAGLNTEAFF.

J is TRBJ1-1 and V is TRBV29-1, with 7 nucleotides matching TRBD1. With V trimmed by 1 base and J by 4 bases, 3 bases remained unmatched. The CDR3 extends over 13 amino acids. CDR1 is SQVTM and CDR2 is ANQGSEA in the germline V gene. This CDR3 reads CSVEVAGGTEAFF. The CDR3 bases are TGCAGCGTTGAAGTAGCAGGGGGCACTGAAGCTTTCTTT. Supplemented by reference TRBV29-1 and TRBJ1-1, the full variable domain reads SAVISQKPSRDICQRGTSLTIQCQVDSQVTMMFWYRQQPGQSLTLIATANQGSEATYESGFVIDKFPISRPNLTFSTLTVSNMSPEDSSIYLCSVEVAGGTEAFFGQGTRLTVV.

This rearrangement joins TRBV4-2 to TRBJ2-7; no firm D call. With 5 bases removed from V and 6 bases from J, the gap between germline ends came to 17 bases. Germline V gene data show CDR1 as LGHNA and CDR2 as YNFKEQ. The CDR3 consists of 14 residues. This CDR3 reads CASSARSSTGEQYF. The CDR3 DNA reads TGTGCCAGCAGCGCCCGGAGCAGTACGGGCGAGCAGTACTTC.

The J gene is TRBJ2-7, the V gene TRBV7-6; 8 bases are a match to TRBD1. The CDR3 totals 14 residues. The V segment lost 5 bases and the J segment 2 bases; nucleotides outside the gene matches: 5. Germline CDR1 is SGHVS and CDR2 is FNYEAQ. In DNA, the CDR3 is TGTGCCAGCAGCCGAGGGACAGGAACCTACGAGCAGTACTTC. Translated, it gives CASSRGTGTYEQYF.

In this sample, this clone turned up once. This rearrangement joins TRBV28 to TRBJ2-7; 8 bases match TRBD1. Germline assignment: CDR1 MDHEN and CDR2 SYDVKM. The CDR3 has 13 amino acids. Trimming at V came to 3 bases and at J to 7 bases, leaving 5 bases not matched to a gene. CDR3 sequence: CASSLGQEREQYF. CDR3 nucleotides: TGTGCCAGCAGTTTGGGACAGGAGAGAGAGCAGTACTTC.

V and J are TRBV12-5 and TRBJ1-6; D gene ambiguous. The CDR3 length is 14 residues. The ends were cut back, 6 bases at V and 0 bases at J, with 6 bases in the middle. Germline CDR1 reads LGHNT; CDR2 reads FRNRAP. As DNA, the CDR3 is TGTGCTAGTGGCCTGAGCTCCTATAATTCACCCCTCCACTTT. The encoded protein is CASGLSSYNSPLHF. Filled out from reference TRBV12-5 and TRBJ1-6, the complete variable domain reads DARVTQTPRHKVTEMGQEVTMRCQPILGHNTVFWYRQTMMQGLELLAYFRNRAPLDDSGMPKDRFSAEMPDATLATLKIQPSEPRDSAVYFCASGLSSYNSPLHFGNGTRLTVT.

The genes are TRBV11-2 and TRBJ2-7; 8 bases fit TRBD2. Germline trimming cut 2 bases from V and 6 bases from J; bases unmatched to any gene: 9. CDR1 and CDR2 (germline): SGHAT, FQNNGV. The CDR3 runs to 15 residues. The CDR3 DNA sequence: TGTGCCAGCAGCTTACTGACGGGAGGGCCGGGCGAGCAGTACTTC. This sequence encodes CASSLLTGGPGEQYF.

The chain links TRBV27 to TRBJ1-2, with D maybe TRBD1 (6 bases). Germline CDR1 reads MNHEY; CDR2 reads SMNVEV (reference sequence). The CDR3 has 16 amino acids. The V and J ends lost 5 bases and 0 bases respectively, with 16 bases between them. The CDR3 loop is CASSPRTARSNYGYTF. DNA for the CDR3: TGTGCCAGCAGTCCACGGACAGCTCGGTCTAACTATGGCTACACCTTC.

This chain uses TRBV6-5 with TRBJ1-5, with 10 nucleotides matching TRBD1. The V segment lost 6 bases and the J segment 8 bases; nucleotides outside the gene matches: 4. CDR1 is MNHEY, CDR2 SVGAGI, per germline. This CDR3 spans 13 amino acids. The CDR3 DNA is TGTGCCAGCAGCCCGGGACAGGGGAAGCCCCAGCATTTT. The encoded protein is CASSPGQGKPQHF.

The chain combines TRBV5-1 with TRBJ2-5; 8 positions match TRBD2. CDR3 length: 15 residues. Germline loops: CDR1 SGHRS, CDR2 YFSETQ. The trim removed 0 bases at V and 0 bases at J, leaving 1 base unmatched. CDR3 coding DNA: TGCGCCAGCAGCTTGGGCGGGGGGTACCAAGAGACCCAGTACTTC. Translation gives CASSLGGGYQETQYF.